The next 5 T cell receptor beta chains were all read from a single sample in a study of T cell responses to AZD1222 COVID-19 vaccine (dated by TCRdb to about 2021). The time point label of this sample denotes: about 28 days (+/-7) after the second vaccine dose. Library construction relied on the immunoSEQ multiplex PCR assay. This immuneACCESS table, as held by TCRdb, lists in-frame sequences with V and J called but not all clones. Of the missing ones, under half trace to an unresolved V gene in checked studies; the others have no known cause. Across this sample there are some 93,000 clones, with roughly 90% seen only once. The top ten clones comprise 12% of the sample. The sequencing used peripheral blood, collected 28 days after the second AZD1222 dose. These receptors were obtained from an adult who received the AZD1222 COVID-19 vaccine.

This clone occurred once. V is TRBV4-3 and J is TRBJ2-7; 9 bases are a match to TRBD1. CDR1 and CDR2 (germline): LGHNA, YSLEER. The CDR3 is made up of 15 amino acids. V shed 1 base and J 2 bases; nucleotides not matched to a gene: 3. The CDR3 here is CASSQGTGEAYEQYF. CDR3 sequence (DNA): TGCGCCAGCAGCCAAGGGACAGGGGAGGCCTACGAGCAGTACTTC.

The rearrangement uses TRBV5-1 and TRBJ2-3; 9 bases fit TRBD2. Germline V gives CDR1 SGHRS, CDR2 YFSETQ. The CDR3 contains 17 residues. V was clipped by 3 bases and J by 6 bases; unmatched bases: 14. In DNA form, the CDR3 reads TGCGCCAGCAGCTCCCCGGGTAGCGGGAGCCCCAGGGATACGCAGTATTTT. Translated, it gives CASSSPGSGSPRDTQYF. Full variable domain (outside the CDR3, taken from reference TRBV5-1 and TRBJ2-3): KAGVTQTPRYLIKTRGQQVTLSCSPISGHRSVSWYQQTPGQGLQFLFEYFSETQRNKGNFPGRFSGRQFSNSRSEMNVSTLELGDSALYLCASSSPGSGSPRDTQYFGPGTRLTVL.

The chain couples TRBV21-1 to TRBJ2-7; the table gives TRBD1 as D, unverified against the DNA. TRBV21-1 is termed a pseudogene. The CDR3 loop spans 12 amino acids. CDR3 amino acids: CASRPGTAEQYF. Here the CDR3 DNA reads TGTGCCAGCAGGCCCGGGACAGCCGAGCAGTACTTC.

The chain uses TRBV27 and TRBJ2-7; 7 bases match TRBD2. The CDR3 is made up of 15 amino acids. Germline trimming cut 3 bases from V and 1 base from J; bases unmatched to any gene: 6. Germline loops: CDR1 MNHEY, CDR2 SMNVEV (reference sequence). CDR3: CASSFGSGRSYEQYF. The CDR3 DNA reads TGTGCCAGCAGTTTTGGTAGCGGGCGATCCTACGAGCAGTACTTC.

The gene calls are TRBV7-8 and TRBJ1-4; D is unclear. In germline, CDR1 is SGHVS, CDR2 FQNEAQ. Trimming removed 4 bases at V and 8 bases at J, with 14 bases between. The CDR3 is made up of 14 amino acids. The CDR3 region is CASSSYTVGEKLFF. The DNA of the CDR3 is TGTGCCAGCAGCTCATATACGGTCGGGGAAAAACTGTTTTTT.